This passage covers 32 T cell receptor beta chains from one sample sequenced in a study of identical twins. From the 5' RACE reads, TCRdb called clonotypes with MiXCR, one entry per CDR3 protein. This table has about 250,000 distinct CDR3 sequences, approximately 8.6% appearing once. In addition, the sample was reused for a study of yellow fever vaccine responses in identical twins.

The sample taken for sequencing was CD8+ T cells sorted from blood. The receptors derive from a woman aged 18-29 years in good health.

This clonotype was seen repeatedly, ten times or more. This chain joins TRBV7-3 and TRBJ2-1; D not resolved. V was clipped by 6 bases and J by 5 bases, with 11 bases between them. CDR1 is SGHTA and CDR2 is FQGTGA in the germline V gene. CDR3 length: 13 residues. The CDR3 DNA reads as TGTGCCAGCAGACCCCCCGGGCACAATGAGCAGTTCTTC. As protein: CASRPPGHNEQFF.

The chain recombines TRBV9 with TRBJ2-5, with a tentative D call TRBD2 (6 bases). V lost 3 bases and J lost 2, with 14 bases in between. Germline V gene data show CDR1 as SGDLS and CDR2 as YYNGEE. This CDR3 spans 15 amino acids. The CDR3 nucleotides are TGTGCCAGCAGCGCCCACTGGGGGGATCAAGAGACCCAGTACTTC. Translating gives CASSAHWGDQETQYF.

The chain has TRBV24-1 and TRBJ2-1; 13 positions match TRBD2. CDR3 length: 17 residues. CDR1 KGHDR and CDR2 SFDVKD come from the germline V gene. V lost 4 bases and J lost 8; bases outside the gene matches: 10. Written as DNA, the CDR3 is TGTGCCACCAGTGAACCCACTGGACTAGCGGGAGTCTATGAGCAGTTCTTC. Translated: CATSEPTGLAGVYEQFF.

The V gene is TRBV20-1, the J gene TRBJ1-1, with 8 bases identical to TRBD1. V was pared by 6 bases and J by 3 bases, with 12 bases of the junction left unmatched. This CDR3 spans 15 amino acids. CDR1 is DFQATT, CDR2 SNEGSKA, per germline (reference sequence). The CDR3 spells CSARRTGSPDTEAFF. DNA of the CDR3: TGCAGTGCGAGGAGGACAGGGAGTCCGGACACTGAAGCTTTCTTT.

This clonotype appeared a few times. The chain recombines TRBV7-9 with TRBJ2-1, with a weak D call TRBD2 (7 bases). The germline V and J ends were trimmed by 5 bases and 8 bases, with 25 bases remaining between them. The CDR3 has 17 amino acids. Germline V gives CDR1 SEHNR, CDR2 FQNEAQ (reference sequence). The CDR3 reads CASSPLGAGAFRDEQFF. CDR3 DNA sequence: TGTGCCAGCAGCCCATTGGGGGCGGGGGCGTTCAGGGATGAGCAGTTCTTC.

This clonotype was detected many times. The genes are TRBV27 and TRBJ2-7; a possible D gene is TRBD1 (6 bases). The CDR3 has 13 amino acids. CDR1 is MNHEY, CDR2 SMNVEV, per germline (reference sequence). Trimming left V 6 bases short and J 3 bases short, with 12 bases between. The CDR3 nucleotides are TGTGCCAGCAGGAGTGGGGGCGGCTACGAGCAGTACTTC. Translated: CASRSGGGYEQYF.

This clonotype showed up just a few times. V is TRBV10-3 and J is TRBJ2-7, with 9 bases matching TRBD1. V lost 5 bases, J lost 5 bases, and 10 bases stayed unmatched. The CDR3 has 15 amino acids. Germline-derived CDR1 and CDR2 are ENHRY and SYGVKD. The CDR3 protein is CAISKSRDRVDEQYF. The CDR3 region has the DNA TGTGCCATCAGTAAATCCCGGGACAGGGTGGACGAGCAGTACTTC.

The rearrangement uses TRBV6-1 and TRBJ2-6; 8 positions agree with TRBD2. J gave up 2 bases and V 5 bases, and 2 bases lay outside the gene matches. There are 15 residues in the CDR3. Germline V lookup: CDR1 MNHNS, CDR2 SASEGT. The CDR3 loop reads CASSPGRAGANVLTF. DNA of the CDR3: TGTGCCAGCAGTCCCGGGAGGGCTGGGGCCAACGTCCTGACTTTC.

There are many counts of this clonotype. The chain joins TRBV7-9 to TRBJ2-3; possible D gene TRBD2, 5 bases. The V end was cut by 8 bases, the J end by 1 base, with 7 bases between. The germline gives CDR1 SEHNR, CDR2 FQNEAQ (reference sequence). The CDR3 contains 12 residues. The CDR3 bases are TGTGCCAGCGAGAGGGGCACAGATACGCAGTATTTT. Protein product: CASERGTDTQYF.

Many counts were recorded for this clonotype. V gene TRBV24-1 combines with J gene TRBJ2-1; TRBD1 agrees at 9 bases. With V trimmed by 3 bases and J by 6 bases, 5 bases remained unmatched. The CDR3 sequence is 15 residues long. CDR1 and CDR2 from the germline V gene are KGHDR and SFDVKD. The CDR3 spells CATSDRQGVGNEQFF. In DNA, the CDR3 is TGTGCCACCAGTGATCGACAGGGGGTGGGCAATGAGCAGTTCTTC.

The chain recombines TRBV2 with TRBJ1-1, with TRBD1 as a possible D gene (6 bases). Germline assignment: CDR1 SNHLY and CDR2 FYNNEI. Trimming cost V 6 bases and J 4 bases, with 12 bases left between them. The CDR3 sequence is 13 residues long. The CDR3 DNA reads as TGTGCCAGCAGGTCAGGGGTTGGCACTGAAGCTTTCTTT. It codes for CASRSGVGTEAFF.

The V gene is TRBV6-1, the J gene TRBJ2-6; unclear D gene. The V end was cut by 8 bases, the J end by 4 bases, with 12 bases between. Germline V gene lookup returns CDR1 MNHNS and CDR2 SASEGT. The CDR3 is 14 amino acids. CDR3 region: CASLGYSGANVLTF. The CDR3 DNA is TGTGCCAGCTTGGGGTACTCCGGGGCCAACGTCCTGACTTTC.

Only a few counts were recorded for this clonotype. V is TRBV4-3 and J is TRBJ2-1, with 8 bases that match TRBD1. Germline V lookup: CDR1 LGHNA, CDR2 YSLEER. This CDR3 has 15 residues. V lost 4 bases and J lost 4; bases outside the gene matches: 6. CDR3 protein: CASSLRGQGYNEQFF. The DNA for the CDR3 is TGCGCCAGCAGCCTCCGAGGACAGGGTTACAATGAGCAGTTCTTC.

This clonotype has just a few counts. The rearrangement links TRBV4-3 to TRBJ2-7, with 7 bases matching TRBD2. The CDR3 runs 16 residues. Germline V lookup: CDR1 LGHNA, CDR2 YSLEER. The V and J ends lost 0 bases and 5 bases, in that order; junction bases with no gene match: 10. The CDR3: CASSQDLAGESDEQYF. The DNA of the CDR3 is TGCGCCAGCAGCCAAGATTTGGCGGGAGAAAGCGACGAGCAGTACTTC.

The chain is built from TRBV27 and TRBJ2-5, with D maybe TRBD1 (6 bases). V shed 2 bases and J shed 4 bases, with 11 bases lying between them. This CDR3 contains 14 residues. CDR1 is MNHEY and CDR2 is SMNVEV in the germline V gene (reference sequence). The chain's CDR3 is CASSLIQGRETQYF. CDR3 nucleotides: TGTGCCAGCAGTTTAATTCAGGGGCGAGAGACCCAGTACTTC.

CDR3 in amino acids: CASSLSWGIQETQYF. In DNA form, the CDR3 reads TGTGCCAGCAGTTTATCCTGGGGCATCCAAGAGACCCAGTACTTC. V is TRBV27 and J is TRBJ2-5; tentatively, D is TRBD1 (5 bases). The CDR3 is 15 amino acids. The ends were cut back, 0 bases at V and 1 base at J, with 9 bases in the middle. Germline V gene data show CDR1 as MNHEY and CDR2 as SMNVEV (reference sequence).

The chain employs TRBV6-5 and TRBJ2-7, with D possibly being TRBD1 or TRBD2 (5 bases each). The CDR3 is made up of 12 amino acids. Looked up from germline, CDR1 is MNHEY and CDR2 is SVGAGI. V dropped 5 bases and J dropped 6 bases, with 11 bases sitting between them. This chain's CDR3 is CASSPGGSEQYF. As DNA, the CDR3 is TGTGCCAGCAGTCCTGGGGGAAGCGAGCAGTACTTC.

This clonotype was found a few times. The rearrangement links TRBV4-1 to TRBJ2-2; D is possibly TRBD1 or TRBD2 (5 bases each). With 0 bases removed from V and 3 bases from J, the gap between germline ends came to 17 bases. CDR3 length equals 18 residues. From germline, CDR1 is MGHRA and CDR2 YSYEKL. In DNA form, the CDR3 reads TGCGCCAGCAGCCAAGATGGGGGAAAAGGGGTGGACACCGGGGAGCTGTTTTTT. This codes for CASSQDGGKGVDTGELFF.

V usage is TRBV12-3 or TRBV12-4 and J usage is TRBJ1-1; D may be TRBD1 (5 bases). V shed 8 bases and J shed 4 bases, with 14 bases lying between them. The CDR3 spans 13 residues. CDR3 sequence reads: CASGPLGGTEAFF. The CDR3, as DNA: TGTGCCAGCGGCCCGTTGGGGGGCACTGAAGCTTTCTTT.

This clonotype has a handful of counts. CDR3 nucleotides: TGTGCCAGCAAACGGGGACGCACAGATACGCAGTATTTT. Translation gives CASKRGRTDTQYF. The rearrangement links TRBV6-5 to TRBJ2-3; the D gene could be TRBD1 or TRBD2 (5 bases each). Germline V lookup: CDR1 MNHEY, CDR2 SVGAGI. Trimming cost V 7 bases and J 1 base, with 9 bases left between them. This CDR3 is 13 amino acids long.

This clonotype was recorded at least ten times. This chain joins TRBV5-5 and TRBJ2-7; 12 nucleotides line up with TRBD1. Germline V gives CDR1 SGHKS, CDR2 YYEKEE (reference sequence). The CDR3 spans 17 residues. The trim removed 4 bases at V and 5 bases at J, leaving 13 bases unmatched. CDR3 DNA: TGTGCCAGCAGCCCAACCGGGACAGGGGGCTTAAAGAACGAGCAGTACTTC. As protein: CASSPTGTGGLKNEQYF.

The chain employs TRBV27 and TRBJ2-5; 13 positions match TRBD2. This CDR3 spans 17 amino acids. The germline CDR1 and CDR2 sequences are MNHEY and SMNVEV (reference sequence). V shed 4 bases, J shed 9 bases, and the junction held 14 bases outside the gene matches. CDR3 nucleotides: TGTGCCAGCAGTTCCGGACTAGCGGGGGCCATGTTGGTTGCCCAGTACTTC. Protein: CASSSGLAGAMLVAQYF.

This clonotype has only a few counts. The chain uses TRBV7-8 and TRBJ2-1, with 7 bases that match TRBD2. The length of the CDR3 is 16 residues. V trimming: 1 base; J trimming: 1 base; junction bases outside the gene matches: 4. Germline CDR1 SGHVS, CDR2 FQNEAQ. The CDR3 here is CASSLGGRSSYNEQFF. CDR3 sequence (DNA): TGTGCCAGCAGCTTAGGCGGGAGAAGTTCCTACAATGAGCAGTTCTTC.

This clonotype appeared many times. The CDR3 sequence: CSGRGLDTEAFF. CDR3 coding DNA: TGCAGCGGCAGGGGGCTCGACACTGAAGCTTTCTTT. The chain couples TRBV29-1 to TRBJ1-1, with 8 positions matching TRBD1. The CDR3 totals 12 residues. V was pared by 7 bases and J by 3 bases, with 4 bases of the junction left unmatched. Looked up from germline, CDR1 is SQVTM and CDR2 is ANQGSEA.

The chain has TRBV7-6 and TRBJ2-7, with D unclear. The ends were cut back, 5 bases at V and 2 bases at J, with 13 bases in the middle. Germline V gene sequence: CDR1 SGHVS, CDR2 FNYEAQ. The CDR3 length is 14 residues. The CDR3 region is CASSLRVEAYEQYF. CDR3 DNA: TGTGCCAGCAGCCTCCGGGTAGAGGCCTACGAGCAGTACTTC.

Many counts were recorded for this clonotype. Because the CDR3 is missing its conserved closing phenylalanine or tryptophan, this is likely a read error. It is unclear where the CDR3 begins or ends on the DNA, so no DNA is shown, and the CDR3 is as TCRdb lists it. CDR3 protein: CSVEDRVGAKL. The chain recombines TRBV29-1 with TRBJ1-1; the table assigns TRBD1, which was not confirmed against the DNA. The CDR3 comprises 11 residues, both ends counted. Germline-derived CDR1 and CDR2 are SQVTM and ANQGSEA.

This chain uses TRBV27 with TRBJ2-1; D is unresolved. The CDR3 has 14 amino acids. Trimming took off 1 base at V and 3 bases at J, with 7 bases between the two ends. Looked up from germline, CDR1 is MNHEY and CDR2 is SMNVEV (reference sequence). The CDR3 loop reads CASSLFGVYNEQFF. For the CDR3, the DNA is TGTGCCAGCAGTTTATTCGGTGTCTACAATGAGCAGTTCTTC.

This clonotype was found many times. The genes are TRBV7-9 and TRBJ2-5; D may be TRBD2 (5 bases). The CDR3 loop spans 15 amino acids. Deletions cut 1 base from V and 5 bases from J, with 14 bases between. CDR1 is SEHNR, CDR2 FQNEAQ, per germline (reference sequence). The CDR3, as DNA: TGTGCCAGCAGCTTAGGACCGGGATGGGATGAGACCCAGTACTTC. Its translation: CASSLGPGWDETQYF.

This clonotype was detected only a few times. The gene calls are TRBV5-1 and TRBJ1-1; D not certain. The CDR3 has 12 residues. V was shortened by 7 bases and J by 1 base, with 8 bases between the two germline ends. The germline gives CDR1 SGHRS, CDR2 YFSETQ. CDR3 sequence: CASYTENTEAFF. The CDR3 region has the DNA TGCGCCAGCTATACAGAGAACACTGAAGCTTTCTTT.

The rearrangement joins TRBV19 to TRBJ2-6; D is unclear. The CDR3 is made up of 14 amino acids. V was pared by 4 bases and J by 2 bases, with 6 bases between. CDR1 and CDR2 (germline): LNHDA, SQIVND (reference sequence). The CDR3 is CASSTLTGANVLTF. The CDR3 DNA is TGTGCCAGTAGTACACTTACTGGGGCCAACGTCCTGACTTTC.

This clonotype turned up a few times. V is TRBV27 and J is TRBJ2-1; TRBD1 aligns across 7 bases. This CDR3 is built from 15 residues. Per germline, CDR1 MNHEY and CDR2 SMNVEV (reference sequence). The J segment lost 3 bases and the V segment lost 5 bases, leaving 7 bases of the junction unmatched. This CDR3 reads CASSIERGRYNEQFF. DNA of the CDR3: TGTGCCAGCAGTATAGAGAGGGGGCGCTACAATGAGCAGTTCTTC.

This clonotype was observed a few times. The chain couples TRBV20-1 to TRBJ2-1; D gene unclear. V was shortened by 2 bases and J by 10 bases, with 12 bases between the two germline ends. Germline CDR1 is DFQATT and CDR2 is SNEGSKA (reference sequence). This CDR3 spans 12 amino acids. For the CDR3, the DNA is TGCAGTGCTAGAATAGGGCTTCCGGAGCAGTTCTTC. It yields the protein CSARIGLPEQFF.